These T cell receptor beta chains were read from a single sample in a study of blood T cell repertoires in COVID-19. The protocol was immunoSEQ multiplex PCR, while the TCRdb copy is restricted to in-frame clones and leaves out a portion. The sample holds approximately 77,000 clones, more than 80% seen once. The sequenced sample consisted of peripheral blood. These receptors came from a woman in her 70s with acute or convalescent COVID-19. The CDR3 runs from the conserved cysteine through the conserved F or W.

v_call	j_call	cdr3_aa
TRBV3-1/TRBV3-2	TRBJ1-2	CASSPRTAANYGYTF
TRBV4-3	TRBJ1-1	CASSQEFPGTEAFF
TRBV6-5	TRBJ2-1	CASSPTYNEQFF
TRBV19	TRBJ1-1	CASSTTDRVMNTEAFF
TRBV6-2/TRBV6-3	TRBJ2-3	CASSYSPDTQYF
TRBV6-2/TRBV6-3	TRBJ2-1	CASSYSSFNEQFF
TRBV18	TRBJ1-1	CASSPAVSGEAFF
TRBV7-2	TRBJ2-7	CASSPSPGQGAYEQYF
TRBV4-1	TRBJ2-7	CASSRVSDRSQYEQYF
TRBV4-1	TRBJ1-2	CASSGKGQTSNYGYTF
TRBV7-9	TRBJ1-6	CASSSNTRDRGAPLHF
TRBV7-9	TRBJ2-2	CASSTPRSGELFF
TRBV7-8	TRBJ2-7	CASSLGGWEQYF
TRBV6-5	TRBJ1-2	CASSVPKPRNYGYTF
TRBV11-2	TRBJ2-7	CASSLVRYSYEQYF
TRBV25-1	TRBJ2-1	CASGAGGQFF
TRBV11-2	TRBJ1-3	CASSLVATGFRNTIYF
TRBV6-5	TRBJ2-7	CASSLTNVASYEQYF
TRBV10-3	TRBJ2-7	CAISSPDSPSYEQYF
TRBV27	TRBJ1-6	CASSPFGRGRDSPLHF
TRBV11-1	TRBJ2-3	CASSSRGADTQYF
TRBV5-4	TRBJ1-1	CASSFRQGVPLNTEAFF
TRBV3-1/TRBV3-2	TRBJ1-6	CAMQDRGSENSPLHF
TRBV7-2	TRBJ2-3	CASSSSGQGKQYF
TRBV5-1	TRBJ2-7	CASSWGLAGGASWEQYF
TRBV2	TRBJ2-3	CASKRTGLADTQYF
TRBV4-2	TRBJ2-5	CASSRFSDRGQETQYF
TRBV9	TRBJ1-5	CASSVDGGMGPQHF
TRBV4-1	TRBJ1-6	CASSNQVNSPLHF